This T cell receptor beta chain stems from a study of blood T cells in healthy people across ages. Together with a sample-barcoded 5' primer, a J-beta primer mix was included in a second PCR lasting about 6 to 11 cycles. TCRdb used MiXCR to reprocess the 5' RACE reads, holding one entry per CDR3 protein. The sample holds about 1,500,000 distinct CDR3 sequences, about 28% seen once. Worth noting for this clonotype: A much more abundant neighbour one base away suggests this may be a read error.

There are 16 residues in the CDR3. From germline, CDR1 is MNHEY and CDR2 SVGAGI. V was pared by 6 bases and J by 9 bases, with 24 bases between. The genes are TRBV6-5 and TRBJ2-1; a possible D gene is TRBD2 (6 bases). Sequenced: blood. The receptor was isolated from a woman in her 30s in good health. The CDR3 spells CASSTSSTRRSSEQFF. As DNA, the CDR3 is TGTGCCAGCAGCACTAGCTCCACAAGGCGGTCCAGTGAGCAGTTCTTC.